These 21 T cell receptor beta chains were all obtained from the same sample, sequenced in a study of cytomegalovirus exposure and HLA in healthy donors. PCR primers comprised 60 Vbeta and 13 Jbeta primers. Assay: immunoSEQ multiplex PCR; the TCRdb copy retains only in-frame clones and omits some. Among fewer than 150,000 clones listed, around 69% were seen once. Input material: PBMCs. These TCRs come from a man in his forties or fifties in good health and CMV-seropositive.

This rearrangement joins TRBV6-5 to TRBJ1-1; TRBD1 might be the D (5 bases). V was pared by 2 bases and J by 4 bases, with 11 bases between. Per the germline V gene, CDR1 is MNHEY and CDR2 is SVGAGI. The CDR3 is 14 residues long. The CDR3 bases are TGTGCCAGCAGTTACAGCTCGACAGCCACTGAAGCTTTCTTT. Encoded protein: CASSYSSTATEAFF.

The chain carries TRBV6-5 and TRBJ1-4; no definite D call. Trimming removed 2 bases at V and 10 bases at J, with 17 bases between. In germline, CDR1 is MNHEY, CDR2 SVGAGI. The CDR3 has 15 amino acids. CDR3 sequence (DNA): TGTGCCAGCAGTTACACGGACTCCCGCTCGGGAAAACTGTTTTTT. Protein sequence: CASSYTDSRSGKLFF.

This clone showed up just once. V and J are TRBV2 and TRBJ2-1; D may be TRBD2 (6 bases). Germline V gives CDR1 SNHLY, CDR2 FYNNEI. The V end lost 6 bases, the J end lost 9 bases, and 9 bases lay between the germline ends. There are 11 residues in the CDR3. DNA for the CDR3: TGTGCCAGCAGCGGGAGCGTTGAGCAGTTCTTC. Amino acid sequence: CASSGSVEQFF.

The chain is built from TRBV18 and TRBJ1-5, with TRBD1 identical over 10 bases. The CDR3 extends over 14 amino acids. Germline V CDR1 and CDR2: KGHSH, LQKENI. The J segment lost 5 bases and the V segment lost 4 bases, leaving 2 bases of the junction unmatched. The CDR3 region has the DNA TGTGCCAGCTCACTCGGACAGGGGGATCAGCCCCAGCATTTT. Its translation is CASSLGQGDQPQHF.

This clone was seen just once. The J gene is TRBJ1-1, the V gene TRBV6-1, with D perhaps TRBD1 (5 bases). Deletions cut 4 bases from V and 6 bases from J, with 15 bases between. Germline V gives CDR1 MNHNS, CDR2 SASEGT. CDR3 length: 14 amino acids. In DNA, the CDR3 is TGTGCCAGCAGTGTGTCCGGGGGAAGCCCTGAAGCTTTCTTT. The encoded protein is CASSVSGGSPEAFF.

The chain links TRBV10-1 to TRBJ2-5; 8 nucleotides match TRBD1. The CDR3 extends over 13 amino acids. Germline loops: CDR1 WNHNN, CDR2 SYGVQD (reference sequence). V dropped 5 bases and J dropped 7; count of bases not matched to a gene: 6. For the CDR3, the DNA is TGCGCCAGCAGTCCGGTCGGGACAGGGACCCAGTACTTC. Protein: CASSPVGTGTQYF.

The genes are TRBV15 and TRBJ2-7; D may be TRBD1 (6 bases). Between the trimmed V and J ends, which lost 5 bases and 3 bases, there was a span of 8 bases. From germline, CDR1 is LNHNV and CDR2 YYDKDF (reference sequence). This CDR3 comprises 12 residues. CDR3 sequence: CATSPQGYEQYF. Written as DNA, the CDR3 is TGTGCCACCAGCCCACAGGGCTACGAGCAGTACTTC.

The chain is built from TRBV9 and TRBJ2-2; 7 bases are a match to TRBD1. J lost 0 bases, V lost 4 bases, and 0 bases had no gene match. This CDR3 contains 14 residues. Germline values: CDR1 SGDLS, CDR2 YYNGEE. This CDR3 reads CASSRGPNTGELFF. DNA of the CDR3: TGTGCCAGCAGCAGGGGGCCGAACACCGGGGAGCTGTTTTTT. The complete variable domain, with remaining parts taken from reference TRBV9 and TRBJ2-2, reads DSGVTQTPKHLITATGQRVTLRCSPRSGDLSVYWYQQSLDQGLQFLIQYYNGEERAKGNILERFSAQQFPDLHSELNLSSLELGDSALYFCASSRGPNTGELFFGEGSRLTVL.

The V gene is TRBV5-1, the J gene TRBJ1-6, with D hard to call. Germline CDR1 SGHRS, CDR2 YFSETQ. V was trimmed by 0 bases and J by 7 bases, leaving 8 bases between them. The CDR3 totals 14 residues. The CDR3 region is CASSLAVENSPLHF. CDR3 sequence (DNA): TGCGCCAGCAGCTTGGCCGTCGAGAATTCACCCCTCCACTTT.

The DNA of the CDR3 is TGTGCCAGCAGCGTGGCGGACCGGCGGGGCTACGAGCAGTACTTC. It specifies CASSVADRRGYEQYF. The chain combines TRBV9 with TRBJ2-7, with D perhaps matching TRBD2 (6 bases). CDR3 size: 15 residues. Germline-derived CDR1 and CDR2 are SGDLS and YYNGEE. Trimming removed 2 bases from V and 3 bases from J, with 15 bases in between.

V is TRBV5-1 and J is TRBJ2-2; D gene unclear. The CDR3 length is 14 residues. V was clipped by 0 bases and J by 1 base, with 4 bases between them. Per germline, CDR1 SGHRS and CDR2 YFSETQ. CDR3 loop: CASSLDGNTGELFF. The CDR3 DNA is TGCGCCAGCAGCTTGGACGGGAACACCGGGGAGCTGTTTTTT.

This clone was recorded once. The CDR3 protein is CASTDRALTGKTEAFF. CDR3 in DNA: TGTGCCAGTACCGACCGGGCCCTGACAGGGAAAACTGAAGCTTTCTTT. The V gene is TRBV19, the J gene TRBJ1-1, with 7 nucleotides matching TRBD1. Germline V gene lookup returns CDR1 LNHDA and CDR2 SQIVND (reference sequence). Unmatched junction bases numbered 16, after V lost 7 bases and J lost 5 bases. The CDR3 is 16 residues long. The full variable domain, completed using reference TRBV19 and TRBJ1-1, is DGGITQSPKYLFRKEGQNVTLSCEQNLNHDAMYWYRQDPGQGLRLIYYSQIVNDFQKGDIAEGYSVSREKKESFPLTVTSAQKNPTAFYLCASTDRALTGKTEAFFGQGTRLTVV.

V gene TRBV4-3 combines with J gene TRBJ1-5; TRBD1 matches at 9 bases. Germline CDR1 is LGHNA and CDR2 is YSLEER. After removal of 4 bases from V and 5 bases from J, the junction contained 6 bases not matched to a gene. CDR3 size: 15 residues. CDR3 residues: CASSRIYRGHQPQHF. As DNA, the CDR3 is TGCGCCAGCAGCCGAATTTACAGGGGGCATCAGCCCCAGCATTTT.

This clone appeared once. The chain joins TRBV9 to TRBJ1-1, with 8 positions matching TRBD1. Trimming removed 4 bases from V and 0 bases from J; junction bases left unmatched: 5. This CDR3 has 15 amino acids. CDR1 is SGDLS, CDR2 YYNGEE, per germline. CDR3 in DNA: TGTGCCAGCAGCCCTCGGACAGGGATGAACACTGAAGCTTTCTTT. It translates to CASSPRTGMNTEAFF.

This chain connects TRBV5-4 to TRBJ2-5; TRBD1 matches at 7 bases. The CDR3 runs to 14 residues. Germline assignment: CDR1 SGHNT and CDR2 YYREEE (reference sequence). J gave up 1 base and V 4 bases, and 4 bases lay outside the gene matches. The CDR3 DNA is TGTGCCAGCAGCGGGGGACAGTTCCAAGAGACCCAGTACTTC. Translation gives CASSGGQFQETQYF. The full variable domain, its missing parts supplied by reference TRBV5-4 and TRBJ2-5, is ETGVTQSPTHLIKTRGQQVTLRCSSQSGHNTVSWYQQALGQGPQFIFQYYREEENGRGNFPPRFSGLQFPNYSSELNVNALELDDSALYLCASSGGQFQETQYFGPGTRLLVL.

This chain connects TRBV18 to TRBJ1-1; D might be TRBD1 (5 bases). CDR3 size: 13 residues. Trimming cost V 2 bases and J 4 bases, with 8 bases left between them. Looked up from germline, CDR1 is KGHSH and CDR2 is LQKENI. The CDR3 spells CASSPGRGTEAFF. For the CDR3, the DNA is TGTGCCAGCTCACCAGGGAGGGGCACTGAAGCTTTCTTT.

This rearrangement joins TRBV5-1 to TRBJ2-1; D unresolved. The CDR3 covers 12 residues. With 2 bases removed from V and 5 bases from J, the gap between germline ends came to 5 bases. Germline loops: CDR1 SGHRS, CDR2 YFSETQ. The CDR3 is CASSLLNNEQFF. The CDR3 DNA is TGCGCCAGCAGCTTACTTAACAATGAGCAGTTCTTC.

This clone was counted a few times. The V gene is TRBV7-2, the J gene TRBJ2-7; the match to TRBD2 covers 8 bases. The CDR3 totals 14 residues. In germline, CDR1 is SGHTA, CDR2 FQGNSA. V dropped 7 bases and J dropped 2; count of bases not matched to a gene: 7. CDR3 coding DNA: TGTGCCAGCACCTCCTCCGGGGGGGCCTACGAGCAGTACTTC. This gives the protein CASTSSGGAYEQYF. The full variable domain, in which reference TRBV7-2 and TRBJ2-7 provide the parts outside the CDR3, is GAGVSQSPSNKVTEKGKDVELRCDPISGHTALYWYRQSLGQGLEFLIYFQGNSAPDKSGLPSDRFSAERTGGSVSTLTIQRTQQEDSAVYLCASTSSGGAYEQYFGPGTRLTVT.

V is TRBV2 and J is TRBJ1-2; no clear D. Trimming pared 6 bases from V and 7 bases from J, leaving 12 bases between. The CDR3 runs 12 residues. CDR1 is SNHLY, CDR2 FYNNEI, per germline. CDR3 DNA: TGTGCCAGCAGACCCGGGAACATTGGCTACACCTTC. Protein sequence: CASRPGNIGYTF.

The chain has TRBV18 and TRBJ2-5; 13 positions match TRBD2. V lost 3 bases, J lost 0 bases, and 4 bases stayed unmatched. This CDR3 is built from 17 residues. Germline CDR1 KGHSH, CDR2 LQKENI. The CDR3 region is CASSPQGTSGDQETQYF. CDR3 DNA sequence: TGTGCCAGCTCACCCCAGGGGACTAGCGGGGACCAAGAGACCCAGTACTTC.

The chain has TRBV7-9 and TRBJ1-1; 8 bases are a match to TRBD1. V was clipped by 5 bases and J by 6 bases; unmatched bases: 8. This CDR3 is built from 14 residues. The V gene's germline CDR1 is SEHNR and CDR2 FQNEAQ (reference sequence). CDR3 residues: CASSNQGARAEAFF. DNA for the CDR3: TGTGCCAGCAGCAACCAGGGGGCTCGGGCTGAAGCTTTCTTT. The full variable domain, completed using reference TRBV7-9 and TRBJ1-1, is DTGVSQNPRHKITKRGQNVTFRCDPISEHNRLYWYRQTLGQGPEFLTYFQNEAQLEKSRLLSDRFSAERPKGSFSTLEIQRTEQGDSAMYLCASSNQGARAEAFFGQGTRLTVV.